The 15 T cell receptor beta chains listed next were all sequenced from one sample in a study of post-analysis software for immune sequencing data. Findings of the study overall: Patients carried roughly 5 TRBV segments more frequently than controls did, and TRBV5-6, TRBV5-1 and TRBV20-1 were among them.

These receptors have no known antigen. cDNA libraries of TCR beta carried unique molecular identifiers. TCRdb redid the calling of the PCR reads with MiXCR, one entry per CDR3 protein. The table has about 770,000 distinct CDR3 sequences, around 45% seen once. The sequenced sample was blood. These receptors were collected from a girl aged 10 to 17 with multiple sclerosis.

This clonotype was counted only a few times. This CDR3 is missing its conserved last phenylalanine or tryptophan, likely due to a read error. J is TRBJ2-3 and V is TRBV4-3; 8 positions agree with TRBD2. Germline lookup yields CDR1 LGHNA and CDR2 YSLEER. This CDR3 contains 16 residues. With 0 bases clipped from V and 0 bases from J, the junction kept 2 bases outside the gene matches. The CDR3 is CASSQEREASTDTQYC. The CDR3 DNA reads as TGCGCCAGCAGCCAAGAGCGGGAGGCCAGCACAGATACGCAGTATTGT.

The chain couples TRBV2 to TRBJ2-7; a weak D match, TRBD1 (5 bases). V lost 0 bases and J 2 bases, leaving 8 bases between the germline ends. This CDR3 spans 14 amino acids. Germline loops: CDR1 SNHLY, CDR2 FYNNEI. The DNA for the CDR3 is TGTGCCAGCAGTGAAGCAGGGGTCCCCTACGAGCAGTACTTC. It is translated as CASSEAGVPYEQYF. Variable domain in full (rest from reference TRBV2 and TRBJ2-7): EPEVTQTPSHQVTQMGQEVILRCVPISNHLYFYWYRQILGQKVEFLVSFYNNEISEKSEIFDDQFSVERPDGSNFTLKIRSTKLEDSAMYFCASSEAGVPYEQYFGPGTRLTVT.

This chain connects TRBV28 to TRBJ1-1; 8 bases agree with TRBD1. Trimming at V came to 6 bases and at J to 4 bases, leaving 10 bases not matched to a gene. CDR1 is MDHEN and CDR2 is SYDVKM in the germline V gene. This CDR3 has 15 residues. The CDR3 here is CASRLSGGVRTEAFF. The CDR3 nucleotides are TGTGCCAGCAGGCTCTCAGGGGGCGTACGCACTGAAGCTTTCTTT.

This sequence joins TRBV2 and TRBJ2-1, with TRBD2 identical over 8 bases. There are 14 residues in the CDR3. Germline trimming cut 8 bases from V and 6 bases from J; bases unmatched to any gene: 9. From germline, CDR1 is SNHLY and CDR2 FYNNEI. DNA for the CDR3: TGTGCCAGCGGGCGGGGACTAGTGTTCAATGAGCAGTTCTTC. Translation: CASGRGLVFNEQFF.

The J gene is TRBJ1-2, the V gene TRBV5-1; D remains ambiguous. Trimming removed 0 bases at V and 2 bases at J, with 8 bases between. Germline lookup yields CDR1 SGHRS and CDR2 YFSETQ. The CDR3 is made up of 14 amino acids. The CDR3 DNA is TGCGCCAGCAGCTTGGTCGTCAGCAACTATGGCTACACCTTC. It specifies CASSLVVSNYGYTF. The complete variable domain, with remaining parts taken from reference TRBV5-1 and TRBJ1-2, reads KAGVTQTPRYLIKTRGQQVTLSCSPISGHRSVSWYQQTPGQGLQFLFEYFSETQRNKGNFPGRFSGRQFSNSRSEMNVSTLELGDSALYLCASSLVVSNYGYTFGSGTRLTVV.

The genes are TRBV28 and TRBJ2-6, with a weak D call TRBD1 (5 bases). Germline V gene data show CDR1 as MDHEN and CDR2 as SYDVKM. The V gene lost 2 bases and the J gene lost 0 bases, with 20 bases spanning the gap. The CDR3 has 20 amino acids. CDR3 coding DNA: TGTGCCAGCAGTTTACTCAGGCCGAAGGGGTTTTTCTCTGGGGCCAACGTCCTGACTTTC. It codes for CASSLLRPKGFFSGANVLTF.

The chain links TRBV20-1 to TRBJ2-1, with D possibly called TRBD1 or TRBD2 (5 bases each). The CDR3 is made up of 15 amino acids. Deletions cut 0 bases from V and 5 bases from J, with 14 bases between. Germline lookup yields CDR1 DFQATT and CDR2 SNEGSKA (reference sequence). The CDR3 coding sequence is TGCAGTGCTAGAGATGGGGGAAGTGGGAACAATGAGCAGTTCTTC. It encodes CSARDGGSGNNEQFF.

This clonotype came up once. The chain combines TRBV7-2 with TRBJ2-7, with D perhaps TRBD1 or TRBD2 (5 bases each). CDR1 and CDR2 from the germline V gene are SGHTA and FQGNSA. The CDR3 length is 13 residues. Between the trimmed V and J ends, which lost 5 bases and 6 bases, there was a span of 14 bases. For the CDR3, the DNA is TGTGCCAGCAGCCCGGGGACGGCCCTCGAGCAGTACTTC. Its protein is CASSPGTALEQYF.

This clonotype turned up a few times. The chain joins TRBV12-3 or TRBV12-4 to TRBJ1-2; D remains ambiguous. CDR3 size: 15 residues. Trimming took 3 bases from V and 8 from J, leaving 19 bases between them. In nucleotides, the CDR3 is TGTGCCAGCAGTTTTCTGCACCGGGCCGCCCGGGGCTACACCTTC. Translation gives CASSFLHRAARGYTF.

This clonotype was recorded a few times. The DNA for the CDR3 is TGTGCCAGCAGCTCATGGACGGAAGCTAACTATGGCTACACCTTC. It is translated as CASSSWTEANYGYTF. The gene calls are TRBV7-9 and TRBJ1-2; D remains ambiguous. The CDR3 is made up of 15 amino acids. V lost 4 bases and J lost 0, with 12 bases in between. Germline values: CDR1 SEHNR, CDR2 FQNEAQ (reference sequence).

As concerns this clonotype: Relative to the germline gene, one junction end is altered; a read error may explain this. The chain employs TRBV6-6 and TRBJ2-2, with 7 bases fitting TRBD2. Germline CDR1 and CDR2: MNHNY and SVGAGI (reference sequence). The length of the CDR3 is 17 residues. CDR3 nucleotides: TGTGCCAGCAGTTTATGGGCTAGCGGAGCGAACACCGAGGAGCTGTTTTTT. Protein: CASSLWASGANTEELFF.

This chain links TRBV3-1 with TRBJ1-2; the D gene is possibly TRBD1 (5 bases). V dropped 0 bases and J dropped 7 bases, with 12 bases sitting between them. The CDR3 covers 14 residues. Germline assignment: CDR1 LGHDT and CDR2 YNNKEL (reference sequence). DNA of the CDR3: TGTGCCAGCAGCCAAGAGGAGGGGTCGGGTGGCTACACCTTC. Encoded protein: CASSQEEGSGGYTF.

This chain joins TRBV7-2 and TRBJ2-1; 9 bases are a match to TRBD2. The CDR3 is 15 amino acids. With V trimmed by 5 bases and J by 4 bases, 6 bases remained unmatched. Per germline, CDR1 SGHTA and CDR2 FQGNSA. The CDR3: CASSRDAGGYNEQFF. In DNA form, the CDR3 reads TGTGCCAGCAGCAGGGACGCGGGAGGGTACAATGAGCAGTTCTTC.

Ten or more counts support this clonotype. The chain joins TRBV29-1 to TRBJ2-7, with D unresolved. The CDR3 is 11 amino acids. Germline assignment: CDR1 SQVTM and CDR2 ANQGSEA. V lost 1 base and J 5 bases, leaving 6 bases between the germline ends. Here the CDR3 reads CSVEVTHEQYF. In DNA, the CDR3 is TGCAGCGTTGAAGTAACCCACGAGCAGTACTTC.

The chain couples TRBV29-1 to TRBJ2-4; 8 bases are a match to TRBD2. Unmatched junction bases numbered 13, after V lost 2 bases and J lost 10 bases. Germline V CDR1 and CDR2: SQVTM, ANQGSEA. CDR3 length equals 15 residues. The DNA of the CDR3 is TGCAGCGTTGAACAGATTACGGGAGGGGGAAATATTCAGTACTTC. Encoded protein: CSVEQITGGGNIQYF.